What follows are 13 T cell receptor beta chains derived from one specimen sequenced in a study of post-analysis software for immune sequencing data. Their antigens are not known. Study conclusions and caveats: Patients used five TRBV segments, including TRBV5-6, TRBV5-1 and TRBV20-1, more often than controls.

Libraries were made from TCR beta cDNA, and they carried unique molecular identifiers. TCRdb re-called the PCR reads with MiXCR, one entry per CDR3 protein. The sample lists 350,000 to 450,000 distinct CDR3 sequences; roughly 38% were seen once. The sample consisted of blood. The origin of the receptors is a girl aged 2-9 years with multiple sclerosis.

The sample holds a few counts of this clonotype. The chain uses TRBV11-2 and TRBJ2-5; no firm D call. CDR1 is SGHAT and CDR2 is FQNNGV in the germline V gene. V gave up 2 bases and J gave up 4 bases, with 8 bases separating them. The CDR3 has 13 amino acids. The CDR3 sequence is CASSLSLGETQYF. The CDR3 DNA follows: TGTGCCAGCAGCTTAAGCTTAGGAGAGACCCAGTACTTC.

The rearrangement uses TRBV7-2 and TRBJ2-5, with D possibly being TRBD1 (5 bases). The DNA matches TRBJ2-7 better at its end, which makes the J call doubtful. The germline gives CDR1 SGHTA, CDR2 FQGNSA. CDR3 size: 14 residues. The CDR3 spells CASRTGSSRYEQYF. CDR3 DNA sequence: TGTGCCAGCAGAACAGGTTCAAGTCGCTACGAGCAGTACTTC.

This clonotype was counted a single time. The rearrangement uses TRBV6-5 and TRBJ1-2; the D is unclear. There are 14 residues in the CDR3. Deletions cut 6 bases from V and 2 bases from J, with 13 bases between. Germline V gene lookup returns CDR1 MNHEY and CDR2 SVGAGI. The CDR3 nucleotides are TGTGCCAGCAGACTGACCGACCAAAACTATGGCTACACCTTC. This sequence encodes CASRLTDQNYGYTF.

The rearrangement links TRBV27 to TRBJ2-1, with TRBD2 matching over 8 bases. Germline V gives CDR1 MNHEY, CDR2 SMNVEV (reference sequence). With V trimmed by 4 bases and J by 7 bases, 12 bases remained unmatched. The CDR3 runs to 16 residues. The CDR3 DNA is TGTGCCAGCAGTTCTGGACTAGCCGTGATCTTGAATGAGCAGTTCTTC. It specifies CASSSGLAVILNEQFF.

This clonotype has just one count. V usage is TRBV20-1 and J usage is TRBJ2-1; D is perhaps TRBD2 (6 bases). The V end was cut by 1 base, the J end by 1 base, with 20 bases between. The CDR3 totals 18 residues. Germline loops: CDR1 DFQATT, CDR2 SNEGSKA (reference sequence). CDR3 residues: CSARGGFSTSSSYNEQFF. CDR3 DNA sequence: TGCAGTGCTAGAGGAGGGTTCTCGACTAGTAGTTCCTACAATGAGCAGTTCTTC.

This clonotype was counted between two and nine times. CDR3 in amino acids: CASSNGRYNEQFF. CDR3 sequence (DNA): TGTGCCAGCAGTAACGGGAGGTACAATGAGCAGTTCTTC. The rearrangement links TRBV6-5 to TRBJ2-1; 7 bases align to TRBD2. CDR1 is MNHEY, CDR2 SVGAGI, per germline. Germline trimming cut 5 bases from V and 4 bases from J; bases unmatched to any gene: 2. The CDR3 has 13 residues.

The CDR3: CASSLDHGASGGPIYEQYF. Here the CDR3 DNA reads TGTGCCAGCAGCTTAGACCACGGGGCTAGCGGGGGGCCGATCTACGAGCAGTACTTC. The chain carries TRBV7-7 and TRBJ2-7; 11 bases agree with TRBD2. V shed 1 base, J shed 3 bases, and the junction held 14 bases outside the gene matches. Germline CDR1 and CDR2: SSHAT and FNYEAQ (reference sequence). The CDR3 length is 19 residues.

Concerning this clonotype itself: Its ends do not fully match the called genes, so a read error is possible. This chain links TRBV11-1 with TRBJ2-7; 11 nucleotides agree with TRBD2. The CDR3 sequence is 15 residues long. Looked up from germline, CDR1 is SGHAT and CDR2 is FQDESV (reference sequence). For the CDR3, the DNA is TGTGCCAACAGCTTTGGAGTAGCGGGAGGGACCGAGCAGTACTTC. Encoded protein: CANSFGVAGGTEQYF.

This clonotype was seen once. The chain couples TRBV29-1 to TRBJ2-1; TRBD2 aligns across 11 bases. The CDR3 runs 13 residues. CDR1 and CDR2 from the germline V gene are SQVTM and ANQGSEA. With 7 bases clipped from V and 6 bases from J, the junction kept 5 bases outside the gene matches. CDR3 sequence reads: CSGGLAERNEQFF. CDR3 DNA: TGCAGCGGGGGACTAGCGGAGCGCAATGAGCAGTTCTTC.

The rearrangement uses TRBV24-1 and TRBJ2-1, with TRBD1 identical over 9 bases. Unmatched junction bases numbered 11, after V lost 7 bases and J lost 5 bases. The length of the CDR3 is 16 residues. The germline gives CDR1 KGHDR, CDR2 SFDVKD. CDR3: CATSSSWDRVDNEQFF. For the CDR3, the DNA is TGTGCCACCAGCTCCTCCTGGGACAGGGTGGACAATGAGCAGTTCTTC.

J is TRBJ1-4 and V is TRBV5-1; TRBD1 aligns across 9 bases. J gave up 2 bases and V 4 bases, and 9 bases lay outside the gene matches. This CDR3 is 17 amino acids long. Germline V gene lookup returns CDR1 SGHRS and CDR2 YFSETQ. CDR3 protein: CASSVRPGQGTNEKLFF. The CDR3 DNA is TGCGCCAGCAGCGTAAGACCGGGACAGGGTACTAATGAAAAACTGTTTTTT.

Many counts were recorded for this clonotype. V and J are TRBV29-1 and TRBJ2-3, with D perhaps assigned TRBD1 or TRBD2 (6 bases each). CDR1 and CDR2 (germline): SQVTM, ANQGSEA. Trimming removed 5 bases from V and 2 bases from J, with 20 bases in between. The CDR3 covers 16 residues. The CDR3 reads CSVPHLRAGHTDTQYF. CDR3 nucleotide sequence: TGCAGCGTTCCCCACCTAAGGGCGGGACACACAGATACGCAGTATTTT.

The chain combines TRBV12-3 or TRBV12-4 with TRBJ2-1, with D unclear. V shed 0 bases and J shed 6 bases, with 6 bases lying between them. This CDR3 has 13 residues. CDR3: CASSLAATNEQFF. CDR3 DNA: TGTGCCAGCAGTTTAGCGGCTACCAATGAGCAGTTCTTC.